The next 4 T cell receptor beta chains were all read from a single sample in a study of shared clonotypes between healthy human individuals. This table comes from immunoSEQ multiplex PCR, and its TCRdb copy is limited to in-frame clones, with some not included. The table has about 2.4 million clones, about 92% seen once; the top ten hold around 0.14%. What was sequenced was naive CD4+ T cells sorted from blood. Subset reported: CD45RA+ positively selected. The origin of the receptors is a man between 18 and 29 years old in good health.

The chain uses TRBV6-6 and TRBJ1-1; 10 nucleotides match TRBD1. Germline CDR1 and CDR2: MNHNY and SVGAGI (reference sequence). The CDR3 loop spans 15 amino acids. The trim removed 5 bases at V and 4 bases at J, leaving 7 bases unmatched. The CDR3 region has the DNA TGTGCCAGCAGTATCACCGGACAGGGGGGCACTGAAGCTTTCTTT. This gives the protein CASSITGQGGTEAFF.

V gene TRBV5-1 combines with J gene TRBJ2-2; a possible D gene is TRBD2 (5 bases). V lost 2 bases, J lost 7 bases, and 9 bases lay in between. This CDR3 has 13 residues. The germline CDR1 and CDR2 sequences are SGHRS and YFSETQ. The CDR3: CASSFEGIGELFF. The CDR3 DNA follows: TGCGCCAGCAGCTTTGAGGGTATCGGGGAGCTGTTTTTT. The whole variable domain, remainder taken from reference TRBV5-1 and TRBJ2-2, is KAGVTQTPRYLIKTRGQQVTLSCSPISGHRSVSWYQQTPGQGLQFLFEYFSETQRNKGNFPGRFSGRQFSNSRSEMNVSTLELGDSALYLCASSFEGIGELFFGEGSRLTVL.

In its sample, this clone was seen a few times. The chain joins TRBV9 to TRBJ1-2; no reliable D call. This CDR3 has 12 amino acids. The germline V gene encodes CDR1 SGDLS and CDR2 YYNGEE. Trimming cost V 3 bases and J 2 bases, with 5 bases left between them. The CDR3 DNA reads as TGTGCCAGCAGCGGGGGAAACTATGGCTACACCTTC. It is translated as CASSGGNYGYTF.

The chain couples TRBV9 to TRBJ1-1; 9 bases fit TRBD1. The CDR3 covers 14 residues. The germline gives CDR1 SGDLS, CDR2 YYNGEE. With 4 bases clipped from V and 1 base from J, the junction kept 2 bases outside the gene matches. CDR3: CASSRTGENTEAFF. As DNA, the CDR3 is TGTGCCAGCAGCCGGACAGGGGAGAACACTGAAGCTTTCTTT.